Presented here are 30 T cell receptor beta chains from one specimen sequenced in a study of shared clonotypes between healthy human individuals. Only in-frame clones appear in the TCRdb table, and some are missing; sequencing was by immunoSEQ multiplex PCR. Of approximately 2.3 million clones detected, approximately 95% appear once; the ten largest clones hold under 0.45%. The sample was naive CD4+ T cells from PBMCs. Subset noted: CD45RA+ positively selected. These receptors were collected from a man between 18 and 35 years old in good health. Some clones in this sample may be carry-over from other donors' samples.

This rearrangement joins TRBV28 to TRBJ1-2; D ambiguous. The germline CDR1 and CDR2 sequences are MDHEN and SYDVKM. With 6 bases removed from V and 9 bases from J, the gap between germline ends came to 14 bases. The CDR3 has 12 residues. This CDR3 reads CASSENLLSYTF. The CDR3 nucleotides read TGTGCCAGCAGCGAGAACCTCCTCAGCTACACCTTC.

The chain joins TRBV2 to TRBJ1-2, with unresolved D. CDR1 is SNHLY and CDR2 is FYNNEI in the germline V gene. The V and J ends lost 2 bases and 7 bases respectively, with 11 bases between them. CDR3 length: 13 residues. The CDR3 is CASSESRERGYTF. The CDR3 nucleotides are TGTGCCAGCAGTGAAAGTAGGGAGCGTGGCTACACCTTC.

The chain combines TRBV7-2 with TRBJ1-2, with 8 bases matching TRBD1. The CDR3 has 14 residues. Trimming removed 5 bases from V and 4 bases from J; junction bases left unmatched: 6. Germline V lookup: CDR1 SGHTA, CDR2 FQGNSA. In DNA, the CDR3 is TGTGCCAGCAGCCTAACGGGACAGGCCTATGGCTACACCTTC. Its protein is CASSLTGQAYGYTF.

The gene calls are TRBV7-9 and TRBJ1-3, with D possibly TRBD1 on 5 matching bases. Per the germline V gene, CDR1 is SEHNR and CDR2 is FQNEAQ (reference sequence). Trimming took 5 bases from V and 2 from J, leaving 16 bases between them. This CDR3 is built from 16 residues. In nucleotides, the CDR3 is TGTGCCAGCAGCCCCGCCCGGAGGGGTGCTGGAAACACCATATATTTT. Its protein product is CASSPARRGAGNTIYF.

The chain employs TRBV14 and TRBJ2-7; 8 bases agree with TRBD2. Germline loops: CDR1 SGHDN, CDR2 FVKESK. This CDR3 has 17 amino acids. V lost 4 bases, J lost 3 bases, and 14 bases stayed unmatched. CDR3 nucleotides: TGTGCCAGCAGCCTCCGTGCCGGTAGCGGGATATACTACGAGCAGTACTTC. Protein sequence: CASSLRAGSGIYYEQYF. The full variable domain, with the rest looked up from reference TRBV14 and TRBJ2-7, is EAGVTQFPSHSVIEKGQTVTLRCDPISGHDNLYWYRRVMGKEIKFLLHFVKESKQDESGMPNNRFLAERTGGTYSTLKVQPAELEDSGVYFCASSLRAGSGIYYEQYFGPGTRLTVT.

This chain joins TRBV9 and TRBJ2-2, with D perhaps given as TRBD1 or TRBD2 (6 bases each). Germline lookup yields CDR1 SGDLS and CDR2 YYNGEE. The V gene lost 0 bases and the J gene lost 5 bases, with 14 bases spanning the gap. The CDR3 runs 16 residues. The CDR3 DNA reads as TGTGCCAGCAGCGTAGCGGGGGCCCCTCGAACCGGGGAGCTGTTTTTT. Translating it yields CASSVAGAPRTGELFF.

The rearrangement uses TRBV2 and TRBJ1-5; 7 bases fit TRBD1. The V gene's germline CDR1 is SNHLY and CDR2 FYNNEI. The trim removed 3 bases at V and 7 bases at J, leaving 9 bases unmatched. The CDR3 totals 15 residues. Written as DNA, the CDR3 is TGTGCCAGCAGTGACAGGAAGGGGGCAAGGCAGCCCCAGCATTTT. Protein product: CASSDRKGARQPQHF. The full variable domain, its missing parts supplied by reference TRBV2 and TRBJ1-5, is EPEVTQTPSHQVTQMGQEVILRCVPISNHLYFYWYRQILGQKVEFLVSFYNNEISEKSEIFDDQFSVERPDGSNFTLKIRSTKLEDSAMYFCASSDRKGARQPQHFGDGTRLSIL.

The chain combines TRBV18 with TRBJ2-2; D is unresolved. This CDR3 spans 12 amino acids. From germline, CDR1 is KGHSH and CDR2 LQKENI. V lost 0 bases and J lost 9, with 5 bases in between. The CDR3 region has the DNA TGTGCCAGCTCACCACCGTTTCGGGAGCTGTTTTTT. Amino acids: CASSPPFRELFF. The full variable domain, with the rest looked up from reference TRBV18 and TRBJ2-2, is NAGVMQNPRHLVRRRGQEARLRCSPMKGHSHVYWYRQLPEEGLKFMVYLQKENIIDESGMPKERFSAEFPKEGPSILRIQQVVRGDSAAYFCASSPPFRELFFGEGSRLTVL.

CDR3 protein: CASRPVGGYYGYTF. The DNA of the CDR3 is TGTGCCAGCAGACCAGTAGGGGGCTACTATGGCTACACCTTC. This rearrangement joins TRBV11-2 to TRBJ1-2; 7 bases agree with TRBD1. There are 14 residues in the CDR3. Trimming cost V 6 bases and J 3 bases; bases outside gene matches: 7. Germline V gives CDR1 SGHAT, CDR2 FQNNGV. Full variable domain (outside the CDR3, taken from reference TRBV11-2 and TRBJ1-2): EAGVAQSPRYKIIEKRQSVAFWCNPISGHATLYWYQQILGQGPKLLIQFQNNGVVDDSQLPKDRFSAERLKGVDSTLKIQPAKLEDSAVYLCASRPVGGYYGYTFGSGTRLTVV.

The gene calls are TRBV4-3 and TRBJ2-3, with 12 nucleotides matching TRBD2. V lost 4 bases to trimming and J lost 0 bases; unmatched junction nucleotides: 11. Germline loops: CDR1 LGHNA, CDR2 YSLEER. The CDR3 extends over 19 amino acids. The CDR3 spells CASSLGVTLAGGSTDTQYF. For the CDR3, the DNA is TGCGCCAGCAGCCTCGGAGTCACTCTAGCGGGAGGGAGCACAGATACGCAGTATTTT.

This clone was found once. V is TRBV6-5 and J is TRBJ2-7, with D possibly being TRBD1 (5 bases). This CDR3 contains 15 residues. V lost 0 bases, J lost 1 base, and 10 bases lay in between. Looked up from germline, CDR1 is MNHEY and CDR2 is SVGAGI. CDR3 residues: CASSYSTGLSYEQYF. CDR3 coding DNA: TGTGCCAGCAGTTACTCAACAGGCCTATCCTACGAGCAGTACTTC.

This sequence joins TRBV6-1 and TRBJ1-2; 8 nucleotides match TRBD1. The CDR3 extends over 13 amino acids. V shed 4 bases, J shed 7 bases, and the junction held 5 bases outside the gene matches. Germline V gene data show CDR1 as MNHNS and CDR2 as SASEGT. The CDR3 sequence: CASSAGRGLGYTF. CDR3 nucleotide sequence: TGTGCCAGCAGTGCGGGCAGGGGGCTTGGCTACACCTTC.

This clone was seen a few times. CDR3 protein: CAIGSSGRAKNEQFF. DNA of the CDR3: TGTGCCATAGGGTCTAGCGGGAGGGCCAAGAATGAGCAGTTCTTC. This rearrangement joins TRBV28 to TRBJ2-1; 12 positions agree with TRBD2. The CDR3 extends over 15 amino acids. The V segment lost 10 bases and the J segment 7 bases; nucleotides outside the gene matches: 11. Germline V gene sequence: CDR1 MDHEN, CDR2 SYDVKM.

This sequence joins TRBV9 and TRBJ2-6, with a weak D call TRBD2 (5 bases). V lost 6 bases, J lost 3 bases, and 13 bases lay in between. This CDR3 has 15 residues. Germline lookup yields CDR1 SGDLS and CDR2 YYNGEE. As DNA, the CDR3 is TGTGCCAGCACCCTCGGGGTGGGTGGGGCCAACGTCCTGACTTTC. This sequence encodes CASTLGVGGANVLTF.

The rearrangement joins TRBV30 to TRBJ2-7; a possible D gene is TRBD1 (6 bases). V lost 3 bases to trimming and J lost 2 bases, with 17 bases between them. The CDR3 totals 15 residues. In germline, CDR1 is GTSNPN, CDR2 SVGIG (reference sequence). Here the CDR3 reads CAWRPPRDMTYEQYF. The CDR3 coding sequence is TGTGCCTGGAGACCCCCCCGGGACATGACCTACGAGCAGTACTTC. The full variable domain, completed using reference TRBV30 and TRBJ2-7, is SQTIHQWPATLVQPVGSPLSLECTVEGTSNPNLYWYRQAAGRGLQLLFYSVGIGQISSEVPQNLSASRPQDRQFILSSKKLLLSDSGFYLCAWRPPRDMTYEQYFGPGTRLTVT.

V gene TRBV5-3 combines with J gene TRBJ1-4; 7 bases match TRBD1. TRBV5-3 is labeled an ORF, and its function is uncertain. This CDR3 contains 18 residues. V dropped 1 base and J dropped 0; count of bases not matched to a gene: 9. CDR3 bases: TGTGCCAGAAGCTTGTCAGGACAGGTCCCAGCAACTAATGAAAAACTGTTTTTT. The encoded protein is CARSLSGQVPATNEKLFF.

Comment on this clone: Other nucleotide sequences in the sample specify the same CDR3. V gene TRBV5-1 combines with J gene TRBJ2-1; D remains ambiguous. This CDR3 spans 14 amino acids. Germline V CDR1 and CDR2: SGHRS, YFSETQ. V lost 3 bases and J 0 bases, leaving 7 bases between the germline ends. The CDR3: CASSSLSSYNEQFF. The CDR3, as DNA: TGCGCCAGCAGCTCGCTTAGCTCCTACAATGAGCAGTTCTTC.

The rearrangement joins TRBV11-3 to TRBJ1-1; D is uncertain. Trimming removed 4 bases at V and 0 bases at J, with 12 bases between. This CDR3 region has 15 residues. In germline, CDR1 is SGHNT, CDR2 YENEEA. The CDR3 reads CASSSSLAVNTEAFF. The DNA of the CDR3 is TGTGCCAGCAGCTCCAGCCTTGCGGTGAACACTGAAGCTTTCTTT.

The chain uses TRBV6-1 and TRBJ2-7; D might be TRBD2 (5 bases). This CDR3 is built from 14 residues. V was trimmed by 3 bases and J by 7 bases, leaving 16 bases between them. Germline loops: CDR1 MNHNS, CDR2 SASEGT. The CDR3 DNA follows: TGTGCCAGCAGTGAGAGCCCTCCTGAGGGTGAGCAGTACTTC. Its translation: CASSESPPEGEQYF.

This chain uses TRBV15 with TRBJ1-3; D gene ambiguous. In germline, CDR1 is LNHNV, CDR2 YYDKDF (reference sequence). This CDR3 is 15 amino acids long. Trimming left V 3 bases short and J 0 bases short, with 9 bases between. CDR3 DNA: TGTGCCACCAGCAGTAGGACGAACTCTGGAAACACCATATATTTT. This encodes CATSSRTNSGNTIYF.

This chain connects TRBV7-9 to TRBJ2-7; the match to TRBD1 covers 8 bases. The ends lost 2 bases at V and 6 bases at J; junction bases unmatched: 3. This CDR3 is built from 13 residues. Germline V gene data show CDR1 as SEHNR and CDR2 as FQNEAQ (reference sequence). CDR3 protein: CASSLIDRGEQYF. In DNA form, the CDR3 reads TGTGCCAGCAGCTTAATCGACAGGGGCGAGCAGTACTTC.

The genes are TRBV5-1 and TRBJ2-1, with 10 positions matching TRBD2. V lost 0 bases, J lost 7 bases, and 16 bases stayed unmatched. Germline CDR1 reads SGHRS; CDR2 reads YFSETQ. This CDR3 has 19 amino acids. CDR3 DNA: TGCGCCAGCAGCTTGGGAATCCCTTCTAGCGGGAGAAGGTGGAATGAGCAGTTCTTC. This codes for CASSLGIPSSGRRWNEQFF.

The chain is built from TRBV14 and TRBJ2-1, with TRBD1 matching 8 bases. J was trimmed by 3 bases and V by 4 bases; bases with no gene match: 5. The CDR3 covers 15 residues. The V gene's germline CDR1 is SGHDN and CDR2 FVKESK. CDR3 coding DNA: TGTGCCAGCAGCCTCCCGGGACAGGTCTACAATGAGCAGTTCTTC. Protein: CASSLPGQVYNEQFF.

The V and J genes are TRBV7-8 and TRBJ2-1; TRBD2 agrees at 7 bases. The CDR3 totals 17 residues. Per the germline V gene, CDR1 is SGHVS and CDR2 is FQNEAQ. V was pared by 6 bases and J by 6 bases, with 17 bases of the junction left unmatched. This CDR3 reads CASRQSGSSGNRNEQFF. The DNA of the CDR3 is TGTGCCAGCAGGCAATCGGGGTCTAGCGGTAACCGCAATGAGCAGTTCTTC.

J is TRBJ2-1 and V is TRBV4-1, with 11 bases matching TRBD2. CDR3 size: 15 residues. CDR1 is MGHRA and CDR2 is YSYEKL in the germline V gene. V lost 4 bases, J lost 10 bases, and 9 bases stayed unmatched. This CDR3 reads CASSRPGTSGGEQFF. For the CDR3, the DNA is TGCGCCAGCAGCCGACCCGGGACTAGCGGCGGAGAGCAGTTCTTC.

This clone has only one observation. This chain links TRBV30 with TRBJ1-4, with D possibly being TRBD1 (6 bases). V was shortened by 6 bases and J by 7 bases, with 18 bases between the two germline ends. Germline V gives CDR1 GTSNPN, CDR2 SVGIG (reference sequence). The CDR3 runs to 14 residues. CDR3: CACSWAGASEKLFF. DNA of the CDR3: TGTGCCTGTTCGTGGGCAGGGGCAAGTGAAAAACTGTTTTTT. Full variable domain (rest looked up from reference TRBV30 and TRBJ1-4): SQTIHQWPATLVQPVGSPLSLECTVEGTSNPNLYWYRQAAGRGLQLLFYSVGIGQISSEVPQNLSASRPQDRQFILSSKKLLLSDSGFYLCACSWAGASEKLFFGSGTQLSVL.

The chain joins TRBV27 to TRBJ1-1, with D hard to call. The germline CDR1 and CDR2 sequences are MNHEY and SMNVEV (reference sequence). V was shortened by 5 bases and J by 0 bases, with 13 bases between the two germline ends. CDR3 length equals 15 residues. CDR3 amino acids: CASSPHVGMNTEAFF. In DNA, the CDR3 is TGTGCCAGCAGTCCTCACGTGGGCATGAACACTGAAGCTTTCTTT.

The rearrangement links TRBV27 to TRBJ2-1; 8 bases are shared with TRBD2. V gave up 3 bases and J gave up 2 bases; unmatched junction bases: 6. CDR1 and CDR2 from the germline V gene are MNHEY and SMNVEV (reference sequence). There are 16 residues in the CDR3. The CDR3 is CASSFFRTSTYNEQFF. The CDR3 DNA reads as TGTGCCAGCAGTTTTTTCAGGACTAGCACCTACAATGAGCAGTTCTTC.

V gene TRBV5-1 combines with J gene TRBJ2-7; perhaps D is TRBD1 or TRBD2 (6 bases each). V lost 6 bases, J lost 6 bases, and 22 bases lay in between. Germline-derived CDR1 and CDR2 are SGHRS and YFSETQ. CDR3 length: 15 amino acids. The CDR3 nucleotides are TGCGCCAGCAACCTGGGGGTAGGGGGGTTGGCCGAGCAGTACTTC. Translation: CASNLGVGGLAEQYF.

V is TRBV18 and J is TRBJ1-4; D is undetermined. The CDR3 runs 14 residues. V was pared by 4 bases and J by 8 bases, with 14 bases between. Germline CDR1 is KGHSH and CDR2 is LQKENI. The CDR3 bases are TGTGCCAGCTCACTTGCCCAGACGGGGGAAAAACTGTTTTTT. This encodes CASSLAQTGEKLFF.